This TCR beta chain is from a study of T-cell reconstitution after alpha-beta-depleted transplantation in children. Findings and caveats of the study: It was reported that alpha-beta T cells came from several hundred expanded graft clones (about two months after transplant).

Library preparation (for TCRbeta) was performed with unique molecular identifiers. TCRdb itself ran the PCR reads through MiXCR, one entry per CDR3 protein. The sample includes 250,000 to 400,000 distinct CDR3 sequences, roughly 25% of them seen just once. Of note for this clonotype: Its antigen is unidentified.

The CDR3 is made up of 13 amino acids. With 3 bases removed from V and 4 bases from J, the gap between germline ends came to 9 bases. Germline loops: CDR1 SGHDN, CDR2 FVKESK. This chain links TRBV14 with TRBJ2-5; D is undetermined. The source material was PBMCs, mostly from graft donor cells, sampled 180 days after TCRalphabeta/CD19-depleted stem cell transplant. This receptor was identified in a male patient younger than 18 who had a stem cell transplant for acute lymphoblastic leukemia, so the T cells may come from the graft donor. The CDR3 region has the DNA TGTGCCAGCAGCCACACTTTCCCAGAGACCCAGTACTTC. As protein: CASSHTFPETQYF.